A single T cell receptor (beta chain) is shown here with its context. This table comes from immunoSEQ multiplex PCR, and its TCRdb copy is limited to in-frame clones, with some not included. Among 65,000 to 100,000 clones listed, 89% were seen once. This CDR3 spans 16 amino acids. V lost 6 bases, J lost 4 bases, and 9 bases stayed unmatched. Germline CDR1 MNHEY, CDR2 SMNVEV (reference sequence). The data derive from a study of blood T cell repertoires in COVID-19. This rearrangement joins TRBV27 to TRBJ2-1; 10 bases map to TRBD2. The source is a man aged 50 or older with acute or convalescent COVID-19. The specimen was peripheral blood. In nucleotides, the CDR3 is TGTGCCAGCAGACCTAGCGGGGGCCGTCTTTACAATGAGCAGTTCTTC. Residues: CASRPSGGRLYNEQFF.